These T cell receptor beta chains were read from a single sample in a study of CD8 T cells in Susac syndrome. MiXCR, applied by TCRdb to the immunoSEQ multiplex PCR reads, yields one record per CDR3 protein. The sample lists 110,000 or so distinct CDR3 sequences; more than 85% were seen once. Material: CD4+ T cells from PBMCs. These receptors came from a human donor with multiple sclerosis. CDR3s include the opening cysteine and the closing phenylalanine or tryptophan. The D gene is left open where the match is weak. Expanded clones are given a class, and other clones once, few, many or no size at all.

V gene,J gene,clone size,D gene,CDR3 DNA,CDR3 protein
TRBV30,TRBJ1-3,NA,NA,TGTGCCTGGAGCCCAGGGTTTGGAAACACCATATATTTT,CAWSPGFGNTIYF
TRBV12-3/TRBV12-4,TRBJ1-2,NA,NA,TGTGCCAGCATCTCGGACGGGGACTATGGCTACACCTTC,CASISDGDYGYTF
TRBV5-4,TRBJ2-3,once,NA,TGTGCCAGCAGCTTGGACGAGGGATCGGCGCAGTATTTT,CASSLDEGSAQYF
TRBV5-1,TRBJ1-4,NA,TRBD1,TGCGCCAGCAGCCGAACCGGGACAGGGGGCAAAAGCGTCGGATATGAAAAACTGTTTTTT,CASSRTGTGGKSVGYEKLFF
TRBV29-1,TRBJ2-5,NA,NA,TGCAGCGTTGATTTCGCGGAGACCCAGTACTTC,CSVDFAETQYF
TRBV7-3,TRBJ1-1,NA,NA,TGTGCCAGCAGCTTAAATACAGGGAACACTGAAGCTTTCTTT,CASSLNTGNTEAFF
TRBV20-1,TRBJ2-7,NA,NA,TGCAGTGCTCGTGGGGGCGCTGTCTACGAGCAGTACTTC,CSARGGAVYEQYF
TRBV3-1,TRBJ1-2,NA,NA,TGTGCCAGCAGCCAAGGGTCCATAGGTAACTATGGCTACACCTTC,CASSQGSIGNYGYTF
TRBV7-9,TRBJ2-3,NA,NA,TGTGCCAGCAGCTTAGATTTCGCCACGCAGTATTTT,CASSLDFATQYF
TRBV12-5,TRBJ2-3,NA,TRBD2,TGTGCTAGTGGTTTGAGACTAGCGGGGAGCACAGATACGCAGTATTTT,CASGLRLAGSTDTQYF
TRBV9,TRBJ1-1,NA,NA,TGTGCCAGCAGCCTACAGGTGAACACTGAAGCTTTCTTT,CASSLQVNTEAFF
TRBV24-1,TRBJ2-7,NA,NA,TGTGCCCCTCCCCAAGTGGTGTCAGGGTGCTACGAGCAGTACTTC,CAPPQVVSGCYEQYF
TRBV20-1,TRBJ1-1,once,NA,TGCAGTGCTAGAGATTCTTGGGGTGGGCTCACTGAAGCTTTCTTT,CSARDSWGGLTEAFF
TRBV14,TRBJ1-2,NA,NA,TGTGCCAGCAGCCGGGAGTCAGGGAGGGGCGGCTACACCTTC,CASSRESGRGGYTF
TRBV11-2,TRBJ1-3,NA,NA,TGTGCCAGCGGGGAAGGGGTCTCTGGAAACACCATATATTTT,CASGEGVSGNTIYF
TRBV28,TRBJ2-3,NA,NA,TGTGCCAGCAGTTATACAGATACGCAGTATTTT,CASSYTDTQYF
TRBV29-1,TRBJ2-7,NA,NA,TGCAGCGTTGTTGACCAGCACTACGAGCAGTACTTC,CSVVDQHYEQYF
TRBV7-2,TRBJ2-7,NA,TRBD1,TGTGCCAGCAGCTCCCGGACAGGGGGCGACTACGAGCAGTACTTC,CASSSRTGGDYEQYF